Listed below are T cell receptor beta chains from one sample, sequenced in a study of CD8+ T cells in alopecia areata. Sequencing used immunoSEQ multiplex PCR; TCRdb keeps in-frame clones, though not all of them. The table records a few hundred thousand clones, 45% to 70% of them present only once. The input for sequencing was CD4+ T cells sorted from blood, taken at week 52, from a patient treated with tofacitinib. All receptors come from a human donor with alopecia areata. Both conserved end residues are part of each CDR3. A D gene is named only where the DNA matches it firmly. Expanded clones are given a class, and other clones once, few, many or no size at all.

CASSGLATITDTQYF	TGTGCCAGCAGTGGACTAGCGACGATCACAGATACGCAGTATTTT	TRBD2	TRBJ2-3	TRBV25-1	-
CASSARTLAGGEETQYF	TGTGCCAGCAGCGCCCGAACCCTAGCGGGGGGCGAAGAGACCCAGTACTTC	TRBD2	TRBJ2-5	TRBV5-5	-
CASTFGHLNTEAFF	TGCGCCAGCACCTTTGGGCACCTCAACACTGAAGCTTTCTTT	-	TRBJ1-1	TRBV5-1	-
CSVERDRASEQYF	TGCAGCGTTGAGCGGGACAGGGCGAGCGAGCAGTACTTC	TRBD1	TRBJ2-7	TRBV29-1	few
CASSPGNRDTQYF	TGTGCCAGCTCACCCGGGAACAGGGATACGCAGTATTTT	-	TRBJ2-3	TRBV18	-
CASSPGTGIQPQHF	TGTGCCAGCAGCCCGGGGACAGGGATTCAGCCCCAGCATTTT	TRBD1	TRBJ1-5	TRBV5-7	-
CASSFRAKQYF	TGTGCCAGCAGCTTCCGGGCTAAGCAGTACTTC	-	TRBJ2-7	TRBV7-2	-
CAASGESEAFF	TGTGCCGCATCAGGGGAATCTGAAGCTTTCTTT	-	TRBJ1-1	TRBV30	-
CASSFPELGNTIYF	TGTGCCAGCAGCTTCCCGGAGCTTGGAAACACCATATATTTT	-	TRBJ1-3	TRBV5-4	once
CASSFLSVSNQPQHF	TGTGCCAGCAGCTTCTTATCTGTTAGCAATCAGCCCCAGCATTTT	-	TRBJ1-5	TRBV7-8	-
CATSRPGLTNEQFF	TGTGCCACCAGCCGACCGGGACTCACAAATGAGCAGTTCTTC	-	TRBJ2-1	TRBV15	few
CASSGRQGEPYF	TGCGCCAGCAGTGGACGACAGGGGGAACCGTACTTC	TRBD1	TRBJ2-7	TRBV10-1	few
CASRDGSGTTLHYEQYF	TGTGCCAGCAGAGACGGCTCCGGGACTACTCTTCACTACGAGCAGTACTTC	TRBD2	TRBJ2-7	TRBV7-2	-
CATALVETQYF	TGTGCCACCGCGCTAGTGGAGACCCAGTACTTC	-	TRBJ2-5	TRBV6-1	-
CAISQASENEQFF	TGTGCCATCAGTCAGGCTAGTGAGAATGAGCAGTTCTTC	-	TRBJ2-1	TRBV10-3	few
CASSLVQGTGELFF	TGTGCCAGCAGTTTAGTCCAGGGCACCGGGGAGCTGTTTTTT	-	TRBJ2-2	TRBV27	-
CASVDRFQETQYF	TGTGCCAGCGTTGACAGGTTCCAAGAGACCCAGTACTTC	-	TRBJ2-5	TRBV2	-